This TCR beta chain was captured in a study of OX40 agonist ivuxolimab in advanced cancers. The overall study: Patients' therapy was ivuxolimab, an antibody that acts as an agonist of OX40 (CD134). Study results and limitations: Dosing at 0.1 to 3.0 mg/kg was accompanied by clonal expansion of CD4+ and CD8+ blood T cells by week 6.

Germline CDR1 and CDR2: SGDLS and YYNGEE. V was clipped by 0 bases and J by 6 bases; unmatched bases: 6. The CDR3 totals 16 residues. The table lists this clone with a count of one. Its antigen is not known. Prior autoimmune disease or systemic immunosuppression barred patients. TCRdb keeps only in-frame clones here, not all; method: immunoSEQ multiplex PCR. This repertoire shows approximately 33,000 clones, more than 85% found once; its top ten account for over 35%. The J gene is TRBJ2-1, the V gene TRBV9; TRBD2 matches 10 bases. This specimen consisted of CD4+ or CD8+ T cells sorted from blood, obtained in a trial of the OX40 agonist ivuxolimab. The receptor comes from an adult with an advanced solid tumor such as melanoma, head and neck, liver or kidney cancer. In DNA, the CDR3 is TGTGCCAGCAGCGTAGAGGGACTAGCGTATACCAATGAGCAGTTCTTC. This encodes CASSVEGLAYTNEQFF.